The 14 T cell receptor beta chains listed next were all sequenced from one sample in a study of blood T cell repertoires in COVID-19. Generated by immunoSEQ multiplex PCR, the TCRdb table keeps only in-frame clones and is missing some. There are roughly 130,000 clones in the sample; roughly four fifths occur only once, and 15% to 20% lies in the top ten. The sequenced material came from peripheral blood. The receptors were gathered from a woman in her 50s with acute or convalescent COVID-19.

This clone has more than one count but fewer than ten. The J gene is TRBJ1-1, the V gene TRBV19; 7 bases fit TRBD1. This CDR3 has 13 residues. Germline assignment: CDR1 LNHDA and CDR2 SQIVND (reference sequence). V shed 1 base, J shed 6 bases, and the junction held 2 bases outside the gene matches. The CDR3 spells CASSIGGQPEAFF. The CDR3 coding sequence is TGTGCCAGTAGTATAGGGGGACAGCCTGAAGCTTTCTTT.

V and J are TRBV2 and TRBJ1-3, with D uncertain. The CDR3 loop spans 13 amino acids. The germline CDR1 and CDR2 sequences are SNHLY and FYNNEI. V lost 5 bases and J lost 3, with 8 bases in between. CDR3 sequence: CASSTLFGNTIYF. The CDR3 region has the DNA TGTGCCAGCAGTACATTATTTGGAAACACCATATATTTT.

The chain joins TRBV5-1 to TRBJ1-5; no clear D. CDR1 and CDR2 from the germline V gene are SGHRS and YFSETQ. Trimming took off 0 bases at V and 2 bases at J, with 9 bases between the two ends. The CDR3 is 15 amino acids. The CDR3 spells CASSLGLGGNQPQHF. DNA of the CDR3: TGCGCCAGCAGCTTGGGCCTCGGAGGCAATCAGCCCCAGCATTTT.

The chain couples TRBV6-5 to TRBJ1-2, with 8 bases that match TRBD1. V was pared by 5 bases and J by 4 bases, with 9 bases of the junction left unmatched. Germline CDR1 and CDR2: MNHEY and SVGAGI. This CDR3 spans 15 amino acids. The CDR3, as DNA: TGTGCCAGCAGTACTTACGGACAGGGAGGCTATGGCTACACCTTC. Encoded protein: CASSTYGQGGYGYTF.

The chain joins TRBV11-3 to TRBJ1-1; D gene ambiguous. Germline V gene sequence: CDR1 SGHNT, CDR2 YENEEA. The CDR3 runs 13 residues. Deletions cut 1 base from V and 8 bases from J, with 11 bases between. CDR3 sequence: CASSLGSGEEAFF. The DNA of the CDR3 is TGTGCCAGCAGCTTAGGATCCGGGGAGGAAGCTTTCTTT.

The chain has TRBV2 and TRBJ1-2; possibly TRBD1 for D (5 bases). Germline V CDR1 and CDR2: SNHLY, FYNNEI. The CDR3 spans 14 residues. The V end was cut by 6 bases, the J end by 5 bases, with 16 bases between. The CDR3 sequence is CASSGGTEIYGYTF. Here the CDR3 DNA reads TGTGCCAGCAGCGGGGGGACGGAGATTTATGGCTACACCTTC.

This chain connects TRBV11-3 to TRBJ1-1, with D possibly being TRBD1 (5 bases). The germline V gene encodes CDR1 SGHNT and CDR2 YENEEA. V was trimmed by 5 bases and J by 5 bases, leaving 9 bases between them. The CDR3 is 12 amino acids. The CDR3 nucleotides read TGTGCCAGCAGCCCGGGGGGGACTGAAGCTTTCTTT. Translation gives CASSPGGTEAFF. Complete variable domain (other parts from reference TRBV11-3 and TRBJ1-1): EAGVVQSPRYKIIEKKQPVAFWCNPISGHNTLYWYLQNLGQGPELLIRYENEEAVDDSQLPKDRFSAERLKGVDSTLKIQPAELGDSAVYLCASSPGGTEAFFGQGTRLTVV.

The V call is TRBV27, the J call TRBJ1-1; D unclear. Per germline, CDR1 MNHEY and CDR2 SMNVEV (reference sequence). V was pared by 2 bases and J by 3 bases, with 10 bases between. This CDR3 is built from 14 residues. CDR3 loop: CASSLLGVYTEAFF. As DNA, the CDR3 is TGTGCCAGCAGTTTACTCGGGGTATACACTGAAGCTTTCTTT.

This clone was seen repeatedly, ten times or more. The chain has TRBV7-9 and TRBJ1-1; D is ambiguous. The CDR3 consists of 14 residues. Germline assignment: CDR1 SEHNR and CDR2 FQNEAQ (reference sequence). Trimming removed 1 base at V and 10 bases at J, with 16 bases between. In DNA, the CDR3 is TGTGCCAGCAGCTTAGTTGCGGGGAGAGGAGGAGCTTTCTTT. Translation gives CASSLVAGRGGAFF.

The chain recombines TRBV29-1 with TRBJ2-5; D is uncertain. V lost 1 base, J lost 5 bases, and 5 bases lay in between. Germline assignment: CDR1 SQVTM and CDR2 ANQGSEA. The CDR3 is 11 residues long. CDR3 loop: CSVEGEETQYF. The CDR3 DNA reads as TGCAGCGTTGAAGGCGAGGAGACCCAGTACTTC. The full variable domain, its missing parts supplied by reference TRBV29-1 and TRBJ2-5, is SAVISQKPSRDICQRGTSLTIQCQVDSQVTMMFWYRQQPGQSLTLIATANQGSEATYESGFVIDKFPISRPNLTFSTLTVSNMSPEDSSIYLCSVEGEETQYFGPGTRLLVL.

The chain employs TRBV6-5 and TRBJ1-2, with D perhaps matching TRBD1 (6 bases). The ends were cut back, 8 bases at V and 0 bases at J, with 16 bases in the middle. This CDR3 region has 15 residues. Germline V gives CDR1 MNHEY, CDR2 SVGAGI. CDR3 DNA: TGTGCCAGCCGGGAGGGGGGTTTGGCTAACTATGGCTACACCTTC. Its protein is CASREGGLANYGYTF.

This chain joins TRBV6-5 and TRBJ1-1; 8 bases are a match to TRBD1. CDR3 length: 15 residues. Germline V gene lookup returns CDR1 MNHEY and CDR2 SVGAGI. Trimming at V came to 7 bases and at J to 3 bases, leaving 10 bases not matched to a gene. In DNA form, the CDR3 reads TGTGCCAGCATCGATTCACAGGGGGGGTACACTGAAGCTTTCTTT. Amino acids: CASIDSQGGYTEAFF.

The genes are TRBV9 and TRBJ2-7; 12 nucleotides match TRBD2. This CDR3 has 15 residues. J lost 6 bases, V lost 0 bases, and 4 bases had no gene match. In germline, CDR1 is SGDLS, CDR2 YYNGEE. CDR3 sequence (DNA): TGTGCCAGCAGCGTAGCTGGACTAGCGGGATTCGAGCAGTACTTC. Protein product: CASSVAGLAGFEQYF.

The chain uses TRBV5-1 and TRBJ2-2, with D perhaps TRBD1 (6 bases). The germline V and J ends were trimmed by 5 bases and 0 bases, with 11 bases remaining between them. Per the germline V gene, CDR1 is SGHRS and CDR2 is YFSETQ. The CDR3 contains 15 residues. This chain's CDR3 is CASSPGHSNTGELFF. The CDR3 DNA is TGCGCCAGCAGTCCGGGACATTCGAACACCGGGGAGCTGTTTTTT. Looking up the rest from reference TRBV5-1 and TRBJ2-2 gives the full variable domain: KAGVTQTPRYLIKTRGQQVTLSCSPISGHRSVSWYQQTPGQGLQFLFEYFSETQRNKGNFPGRFSGRQFSNSRSEMNVSTLELGDSALYLCASSPGHSNTGELFFGEGSRLTVL.